The 28 T cell receptor beta chains in this list originate from one sample, sequenced in a study of CD8+ T cells in alopecia areata. As for treatment: oral pan-JAK inhibitor, 5-10 mg twice daily. RNA, once extracted, was reverse transcribed into cDNA for use as the sequencing template. Generated by immunoSEQ multiplex PCR, the TCRdb table keeps only in-frame clones and is missing some. The profile shows roughly 180,000 clones, around 56% of them singletons. The starting material was CD4+ T cells sorted from blood, obtained at week 4, from a patient treated with tofacitinib. Source of these receptors: a human donor with alopecia areata.

This chain uses TRBV30 with TRBJ1-1; D is possibly TRBD1 (5 bases). Germline V gene data show CDR1 as GTSNPN and CDR2 as SVGIG (reference sequence). The CDR3 contains 12 residues. With 8 bases removed from V and 3 bases from J, the gap between germline ends came to 13 bases. As DNA, the CDR3 is TGTGCCGGATGTCGCAGGGACACTGAAGCTTTCTTT. Translation: CAGCRRDTEAFF.

In this sample, this clone turned up once. The chain links TRBV29-1 to TRBJ2-7; 8 bases are shared with TRBD1. The V and J ends lost 2 bases and 2 bases, in that order; junction bases with no gene match: 2. Looked up from germline, CDR1 is SQVTM and CDR2 is ANQGSEA. This CDR3 comprises 13 residues. DNA of the CDR3: TGCAGCGTTGAACGGACAGGGCCCTACGAGCAGTACTTC. Protein: CSVERTGPYEQYF.

The genes are TRBV4-3 and TRBJ2-3; 7 bases fit TRBD2. This CDR3 contains 15 residues. Germline V gene data show CDR1 as LGHNA and CDR2 as YSLEER. J was trimmed by 2 bases and V by 2 bases; bases with no gene match: 4. For the CDR3, the DNA is TGCGCCAGCAGCCAACTGAGCGGGGTCACAGATACGCAGTATTTT. Protein: CASSQLSGVTDTQYF.

This rearrangement joins TRBV29-1 to TRBJ2-7, with TRBD1 matching 7 bases. Looked up from germline, CDR1 is SQVTM and CDR2 is ANQGSEA. V lost 6 bases and J lost 2; bases outside the gene matches: 7. The CDR3 extends over 13 amino acids. CDR3: CSVIQGSPYEQYF. In DNA, the CDR3 is TGCAGCGTAATACAGGGGTCCCCCTACGAGCAGTACTTC.

About this clone itself: Other DNA sequences in the sample encode the same CDR3. V gene TRBV30 combines with J gene TRBJ2-3; D not resolved. Between the trimmed V and J ends, which lost 0 bases and 3 bases, there was a span of 4 bases. Germline V gene data show CDR1 as GTSNPN and CDR2 as SVGIG (reference sequence). This CDR3 comprises 12 residues. Here the CDR3 reads CAWSVSTDTQYF. The CDR3 nucleotides are TGTGCCTGGAGTGTATCTACAGATACGCAGTATTTT.

The chain joins TRBV7-2 to TRBJ2-6, with D tentatively TRBD2 (6 bases). The germline V gene has CDR1 SGHTA and CDR2 FQGNSA. CDR3 length: 16 residues. Trimming left V 3 bases short and J 2 bases short, with 11 bases between. For the CDR3, the DNA is TGTGCCAGCAGCTTCCGGCGGGGCCCTGGGGCCAACGTCCTGACTTTC. It is translated as CASSFRRGPGANVLTF.

V usage is TRBV29-1 and J usage is TRBJ2-3, with 9 bases aligning to TRBD1. Germline-derived CDR1 and CDR2 are SQVTM and ANQGSEA. Unmatched junction bases numbered 10, after V lost 6 bases and J lost 6 bases. The CDR3 runs to 14 residues. CDR3 region: CSVWGQGSSDTQYF. As DNA, the CDR3 is TGCAGCGTCTGGGGACAGGGCTCGTCGGATACGCAGTATTTT.

This clone has more than one count but fewer than ten. The chain joins TRBV25-1 to TRBJ1-5; 8 nucleotides line up with TRBD1. Per germline, CDR1 MGHDK and CDR2 SYGVNS. This CDR3 region has 16 residues. J was trimmed by 1 base and V by 4 bases; bases with no gene match: 6. CDR3 residues: CASSGSGGKSNQPQHF. CDR3 nucleotides: TGTGCCAGCAGTGGATCAGGGGGCAAAAGCAATCAGCCCCAGCATTTT.

This clone was observed a few times. V is TRBV6-6 and J is TRBJ1-2, with D unclear. The germline V gene has CDR1 MNHNY and CDR2 SVGAGI (reference sequence). The CDR3 runs 13 residues. V lost 0 bases, J lost 8 bases, and 10 bases lay in between. The CDR3 region is CASSYSYGEGYTF. The CDR3 DNA reads as TGTGCCAGCAGTTACTCATACGGCGAAGGCTACACCTTC.

DNA for the CDR3: TGTGCCAGCAGCCTATCAGATACGCAGTATTTT. It yields the protein CASSLSDTQYF. This sequence joins TRBV9 and TRBJ2-3; D is uncertain. V lost 4 bases and J 4 bases, leaving 4 bases between the germline ends. Germline V gives CDR1 SGDLS, CDR2 YYNGEE. The length of the CDR3 is 11 residues. The whole variable domain, remainder taken from reference TRBV9 and TRBJ2-3, is DSGVTQTPKHLITATGQRVTLRCSPRSGDLSVYWYQQSLDQGLQFLIQYYNGEERAKGNILERFSAQQFPDLHSELNLSSLELGDSALYFCASSLSDTQYFGPGTRLTVL.

The CDR3 DNA reads TGTGCCAGCAGCGGGACAGGGTACGGCTACACCTTC. Its translation: CASSGTGYGYTF. The chain has TRBV2 and TRBJ1-2, with TRBD1 matching 9 bases. The CDR3 contains 12 residues. Trimming cost V 6 bases and J 8 bases; bases outside gene matches: 4. Germline CDR1 is SNHLY and CDR2 is FYNNEI.

This sequence joins TRBV11-2 and TRBJ2-1; D is perhaps TRBD2 (5 bases). The CDR3 has 16 amino acids. Germline V lookup: CDR1 SGHAT, CDR2 FQNNGV. V dropped 2 bases and J dropped 6 bases, with 17 bases sitting between them. The DNA for the CDR3 is TGTGCCAGCAGCTTAACGCTAGCAGCTCTGGCCAATGAGCAGTTCTTC. Translating gives CASSLTLAALANEQFF.

The J gene is TRBJ1-5, the V gene TRBV25-1; no firm D call. The V and J ends lost 2 bases and 5 bases respectively, with 10 bases between them. The CDR3 length is 14 residues. Looked up from germline, CDR1 is MGHDK and CDR2 is SYGVNS. The CDR3 DNA follows: TGTGCCAGCAGTGAAGGCGGATACTATCAGCCCCAGCATTTT. It is translated as CASSEGGYYQPQHF.

As regards this clone: Other DNA sequences from this sample encode an identical CDR3 as well. The V and J genes are TRBV4-3 and TRBJ2-5; D might be TRBD1 (6 bases). Germline V lookup: CDR1 LGHNA, CDR2 YSLEER. Trimming stripped 1 base from V and 5 bases from J, with 11 bases between. This CDR3 region has 14 residues. This CDR3 reads CASSQVAGVETQYF. The CDR3 DNA follows: TGCGCCAGCAGCCAAGTCGCAGGGGTCGAGACCCAGTACTTC.

This clone has more than one count but fewer than ten. The chain links TRBV19 to TRBJ2-3; D is undetermined. V was pared by 3 bases and J by 0 bases, with 10 bases between. CDR3 length: 15 residues. Germline V lookup: CDR1 LNHDA, CDR2 SQIVND (reference sequence). The CDR3, as DNA: TGTGCCAGTAGTATCCCCACAACTAGCACAGATACGCAGTATTTT. It translates to CASSIPTTSTDTQYF.

V usage is TRBV2 and J usage is TRBJ1-4; possibly TRBD1 for D (6 bases). CDR3 length: 14 residues. Germline CDR1 reads SNHLY; CDR2 reads FYNNEI. Trimming pared 7 bases from V and 6 bases from J, leaving 15 bases between. For the CDR3, the DNA is TGTGCCAGCACCGCGGACAGTTTCTATGAAAAACTGTTTTTT. It codes for CASTADSFYEKLFF.

This clone was detected only a few times. The V and J genes are TRBV5-1 and TRBJ2-7; D remains unclear. The CDR3 has 13 residues. V shed 4 bases and J shed 5 bases, with 13 bases lying between them. Germline CDR1 reads SGHRS; CDR2 reads YFSETQ. CDR3 protein: CASSDPLLHEQYF. The CDR3, as DNA: TGCGCCAGCAGCGACCCCCTCCTACACGAGCAGTACTTC.

V is TRBV6-4 and J is TRBJ2-3; D uncertain. This CDR3 comprises 13 residues. Trimming removed 4 bases from V and 1 base from J, with 6 bases in between. Germline V CDR1 and CDR2: MRHNA, SNTAGT. The CDR3 bases are TGTGCCAGCAGTGCCGCTCGCACAGATACGCAGTATTTT. It codes for CASSAARTDTQYF.

The J gene is TRBJ2-3, the V gene TRBV7-2; 11 nucleotides align to TRBD2. The CDR3 runs 15 residues. CDR1 SGHTA and CDR2 FQGNSA come from the germline V gene. Trimming cost V 0 bases and J 4 bases; bases outside gene matches: 0. The CDR3 region is CASSLASGGADTQYF. The DNA of the CDR3 is TGTGCCAGCAGCTTAGCTAGCGGGGGGGCAGATACGCAGTATTTT.

CDR3 coding DNA: TGTGCCAGCTCACCACTGGACAGGGGGCGGCATGGCTACACCTTC. The encoded protein is CASSPLDRGRHGYTF. The chain joins TRBV18 to TRBJ1-2, with TRBD1 identical over 11 bases. The V gene end was trimmed by 1 base and the J gene end by 6 bases; junction bases not matched to a gene: 4. Germline V gives CDR1 KGHSH, CDR2 LQKENI. The CDR3 has 15 residues.

This clone was picked up one time. The rearrangement joins TRBV11-2 to TRBJ2-3; D gene unclear. The germline V gene has CDR1 SGHAT and CDR2 FQNNGV. The length of the CDR3 is 13 residues. V shed 1 base and J shed 5 bases, with 7 bases lying between them. The CDR3 DNA reads TGTGCCAGCAGCTTAGGAGCAGGAGATACGCAGTATTTT. Encoded protein: CASSLGAGDTQYF. The full variable domain, in which reference TRBV11-2 and TRBJ2-3 provide the parts outside the CDR3, is EAGVAQSPRYKIIEKRQSVAFWCNPISGHATLYWYQQILGQGPKLLIQFQNNGVVDDSQLPKDRFSAERLKGVDSTLKIQPAKLEDSAVYLCASSLGAGDTQYFGPGTRLTVL.

In this sample, this clone turned up a few times. The chain combines TRBV30 with TRBJ1-2; unclear D gene. CDR1 and CDR2 (germline): GTSNPN, SVGIG (reference sequence). The CDR3 runs 11 residues. The V end lost 2 bases, the J end lost 7 bases, and 8 bases lay between the germline ends. The CDR3 nucleotides are TGTGCCTGGAGTTCGACCCTTGGCTACACCTTC. This gives the protein CAWSSTLGYTF. Full variable domain (missing parts from reference TRBV30 and TRBJ1-2): SQTIHQWPATLVQPVGSPLSLECTVEGTSNPNLYWYRQAAGRGLQLLFYSVGIGQISSEVPQNLSASRPQDRQFILSSKKLLLSDSGFYLCAWSSTLGYTFGSGTRLTVV.

V and J are TRBV5-1 and TRBJ2-6, with 8 bases lining up with TRBD1. Germline CDR1 is SGHRS and CDR2 is YFSETQ. J was trimmed by 0 bases and V by 3 bases; bases with no gene match: 8. The CDR3 is 18 amino acids. CDR3 bases: TGCGCCAGCAGCTGGGGGACAGGCCTAGCCTCTGGGGCCAACGTCCTGACTTTC. This codes for CASSWGTGLASGANVLTF.

This clone showed up just a few times. The chain employs TRBV9 and TRBJ2-3, with 8 bases aligning to TRBD2. Trimming cost V 2 bases and J 0 bases; bases outside gene matches: 2. In germline, CDR1 is SGDLS, CDR2 YYNGEE. The CDR3 totals 15 residues. DNA of the CDR3: TGTGCCAGCAGCGTGAGCGGGAGCAGCACAGATACGCAGTATTTT. Translation: CASSVSGSSTDTQYF. The full variable domain, completed using reference TRBV9 and TRBJ2-3, is DSGVTQTPKHLITATGQRVTLRCSPRSGDLSVYWYQQSLDQGLQFLIQYYNGEERAKGNILERFSAQQFPDLHSELNLSSLELGDSALYFCASSVSGSSTDTQYFGPGTRLTVL.

On this clone itself: The junction and the germline gene differ at one end; a read error may be behind it. This chain uses TRBV7-2 with TRBJ2-7; 12 nucleotides align to TRBD2. The CDR3 contains 13 residues. CDR1 and CDR2 (germline): SGHTA, FQGNSA. The CDR3 here is CASSPSPSGGVAF. The CDR3 coding sequence is TGTGCCAGCAGCCCCTCCCCTAGCGGGGGGGTAGCCTTC.

The chain couples TRBV29-1 to TRBJ2-1; TRBD1 aligns across 7 bases. The germline gives CDR1 SQVTM, CDR2 ANQGSEA. This CDR3 is built from 15 residues. The junction had 13 bases not matched to a gene; V was cut back by 7 bases and J by 4 bases. CDR3 DNA sequence: TGCAGCGCAAAGGGAGAGGACAGGCCGTACAATGAGCAGTTCTTC. Its protein is CSAKGEDRPYNEQFF.

The CDR3: CSVDRTAEGYTF. The CDR3 DNA is TGCAGCGTTGACAGGACGGCGGAGGGCTACACCTTC. The V call is TRBV29-1, the J call TRBJ1-2; D is unclear. Trimming removed 3 bases from V and 8 bases from J, with 13 bases in between. Germline CDR1 reads SQVTM; CDR2 reads ANQGSEA. This CDR3 contains 12 residues.

J is TRBJ1-2 and V is TRBV2, with D perhaps TRBD1 (5 bases). This CDR3 is built from 13 residues. V was clipped by 3 bases and J by 7 bases, with 12 bases between them. From germline, CDR1 is SNHLY and CDR2 FYNNEI. For the CDR3, the DNA is TGTGCCAGCAGTGAGGGGCAGGGAGGTGGCTACACCTTC. It is translated as CASSEGQGGGYTF.